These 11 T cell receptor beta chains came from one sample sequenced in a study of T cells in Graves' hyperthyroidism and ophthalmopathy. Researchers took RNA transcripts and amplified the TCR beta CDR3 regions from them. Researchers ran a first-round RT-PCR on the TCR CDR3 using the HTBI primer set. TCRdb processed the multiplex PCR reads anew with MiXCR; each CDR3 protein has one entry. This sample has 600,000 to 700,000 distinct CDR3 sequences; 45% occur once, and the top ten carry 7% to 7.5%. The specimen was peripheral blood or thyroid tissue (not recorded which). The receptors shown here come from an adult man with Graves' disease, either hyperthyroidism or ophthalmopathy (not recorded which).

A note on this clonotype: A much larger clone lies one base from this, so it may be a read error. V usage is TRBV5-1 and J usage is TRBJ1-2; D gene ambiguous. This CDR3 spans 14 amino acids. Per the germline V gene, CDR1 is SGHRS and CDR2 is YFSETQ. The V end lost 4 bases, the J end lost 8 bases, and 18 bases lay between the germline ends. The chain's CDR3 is CASSPRADGSGYTF. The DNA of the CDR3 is TGCGCCAGCAGCCCCCGGGCAGACGGGTCCGGCTACACCTTC.

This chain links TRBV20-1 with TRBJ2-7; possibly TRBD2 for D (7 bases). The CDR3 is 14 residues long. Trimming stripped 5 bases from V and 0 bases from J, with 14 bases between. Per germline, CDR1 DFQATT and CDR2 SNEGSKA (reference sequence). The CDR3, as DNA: TGCAGTGCTGGGAGGGACACAAGCTCCTACGAGCAGTACTTC. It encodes CSAGRDTSSYEQYF.

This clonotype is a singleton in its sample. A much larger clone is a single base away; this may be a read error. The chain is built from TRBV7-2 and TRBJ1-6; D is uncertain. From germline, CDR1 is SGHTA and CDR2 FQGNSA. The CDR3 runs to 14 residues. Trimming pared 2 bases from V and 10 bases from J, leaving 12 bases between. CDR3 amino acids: CASSLPWVGSPLHF. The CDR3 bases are TGTGCCAGCAGCTTACCTTGGGTCGGCTCACCCCTCCACTTT.

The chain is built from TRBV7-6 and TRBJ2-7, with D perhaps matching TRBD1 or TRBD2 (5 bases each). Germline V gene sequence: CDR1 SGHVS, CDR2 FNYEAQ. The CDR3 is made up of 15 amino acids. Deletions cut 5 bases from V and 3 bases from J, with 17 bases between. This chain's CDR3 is CASSQSYQGRYEQYF. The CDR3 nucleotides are TGTGCCAGCAGCCAATCTTACCAGGGACGCTACGAGCAGTACTTC.

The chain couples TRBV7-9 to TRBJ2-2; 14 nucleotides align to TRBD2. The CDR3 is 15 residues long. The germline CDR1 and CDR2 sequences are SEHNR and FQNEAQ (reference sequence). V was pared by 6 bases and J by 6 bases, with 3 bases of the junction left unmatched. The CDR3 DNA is TGTGCCAGCAGGACTAGCGGGGGGGTCCCCGGGGAGCTGTTTTTT. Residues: CASRTSGGVPGELFF.

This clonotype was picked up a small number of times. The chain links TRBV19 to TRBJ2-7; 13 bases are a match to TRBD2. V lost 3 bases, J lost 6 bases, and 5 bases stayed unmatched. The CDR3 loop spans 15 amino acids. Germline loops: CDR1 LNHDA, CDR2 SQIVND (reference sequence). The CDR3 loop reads CASSMSGLAGAEQYF. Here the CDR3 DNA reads TGTGCCAGTAGTATGAGCGGACTAGCGGGAGCCGAGCAGTACTTC.

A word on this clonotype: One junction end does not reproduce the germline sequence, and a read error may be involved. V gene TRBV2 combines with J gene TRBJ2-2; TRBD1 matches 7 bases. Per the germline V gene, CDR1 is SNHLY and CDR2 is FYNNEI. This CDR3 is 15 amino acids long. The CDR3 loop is CASSSDRTNTGELSW. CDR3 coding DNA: TGTGCCAGCAGTTCGGACAGGACGAACACCGGGGAGCTGTCTTGG.

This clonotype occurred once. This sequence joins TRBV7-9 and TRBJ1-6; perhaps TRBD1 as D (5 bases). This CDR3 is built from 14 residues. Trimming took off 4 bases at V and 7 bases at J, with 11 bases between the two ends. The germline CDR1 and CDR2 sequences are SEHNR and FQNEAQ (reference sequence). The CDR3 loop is CASSSGLENSPLHF. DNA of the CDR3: TGTGCCAGCAGCTCGGGGCTGGAGAATTCACCCCTCCACTTT.

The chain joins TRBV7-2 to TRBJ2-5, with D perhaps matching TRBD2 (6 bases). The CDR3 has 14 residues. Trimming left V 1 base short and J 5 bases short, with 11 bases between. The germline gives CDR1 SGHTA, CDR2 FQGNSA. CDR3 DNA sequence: TGTGCCAGCAGCTTAGATAGGCTAGCGGAGACCCAGTACTTC. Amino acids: CASSLDRLAETQYF.

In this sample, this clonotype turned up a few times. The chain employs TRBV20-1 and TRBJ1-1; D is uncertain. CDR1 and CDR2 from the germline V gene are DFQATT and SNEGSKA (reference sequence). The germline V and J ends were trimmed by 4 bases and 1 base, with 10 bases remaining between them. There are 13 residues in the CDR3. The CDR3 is CSAKGAGNTEAFF. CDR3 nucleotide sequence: TGCAGTGCTAAAGGAGCAGGGAACACTGAAGCTTTCTTT.

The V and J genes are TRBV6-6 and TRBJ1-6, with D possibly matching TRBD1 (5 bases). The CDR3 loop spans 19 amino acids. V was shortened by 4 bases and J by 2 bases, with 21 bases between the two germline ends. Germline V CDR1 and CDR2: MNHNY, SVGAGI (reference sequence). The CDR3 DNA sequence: TGTGCCAGCAGTTTATCTATCGGCCAGGGTCAAACCTATAATTCACCCCTCCACTTT. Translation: CASSLSIGQGQTYNSPLHF.